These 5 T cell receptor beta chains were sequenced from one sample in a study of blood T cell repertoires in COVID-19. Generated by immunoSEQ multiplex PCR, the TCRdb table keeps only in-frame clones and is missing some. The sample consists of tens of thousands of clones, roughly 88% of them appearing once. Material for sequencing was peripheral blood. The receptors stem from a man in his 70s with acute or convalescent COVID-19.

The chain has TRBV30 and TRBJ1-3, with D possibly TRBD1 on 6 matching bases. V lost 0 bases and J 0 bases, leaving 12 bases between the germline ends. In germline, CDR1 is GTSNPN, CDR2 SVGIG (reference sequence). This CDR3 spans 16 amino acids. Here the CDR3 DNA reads TGTGCCTGGAGTGTTTCGACAGGCAGCTCTGGAAACACCATATATTTT. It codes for CAWSVSTGSSGNTIYF.

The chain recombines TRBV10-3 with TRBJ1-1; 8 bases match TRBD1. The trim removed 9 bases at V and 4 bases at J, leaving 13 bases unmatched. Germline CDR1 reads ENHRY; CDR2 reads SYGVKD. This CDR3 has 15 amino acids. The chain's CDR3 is CAINFTPGGGTEAFF. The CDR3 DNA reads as TGTGCCATTAATTTTACCCCAGGGGGCGGCACTGAAGCTTTCTTT.

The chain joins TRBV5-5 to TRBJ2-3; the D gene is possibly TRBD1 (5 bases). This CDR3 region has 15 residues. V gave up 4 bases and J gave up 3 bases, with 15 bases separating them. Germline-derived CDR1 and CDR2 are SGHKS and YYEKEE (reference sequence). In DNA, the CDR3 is TGTGCCAGCAGCCAGGGCCTCTCTCCAACAGATACGCAGTATTTT. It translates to CASSQGLSPTDTQYF.

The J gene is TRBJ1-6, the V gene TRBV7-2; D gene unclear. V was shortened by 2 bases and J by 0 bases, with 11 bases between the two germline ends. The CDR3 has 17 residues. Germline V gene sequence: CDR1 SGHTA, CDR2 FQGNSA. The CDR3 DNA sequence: TGTGCCAGCAGCTTAATGGGCGCCAGCTCCTATAATTCACCCCTCCACTTT. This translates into CASSLMGASSYNSPLHF. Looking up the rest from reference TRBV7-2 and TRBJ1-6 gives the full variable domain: GAGVSQSPSNKVTEKGKDVELRCDPISGHTALYWYRQSLGQGLEFLIYFQGNSAPDKSGLPSDRFSAERTGGSVSTLTIQRTQQEDSAVYLCASSLMGASSYNSPLHFGNGTRLTVT.

CDR3 in amino acids: CASSFPGQPQHF. CDR3 DNA: TGTGCCAGCAGTTTCCCGGGGCAGCCCCAGCATTTT. J is TRBJ1-5 and V is TRBV28, with D unresolved. Deletions cut 3 bases from V and 7 bases from J, with 7 bases between. Germline CDR1 MDHEN, CDR2 SYDVKM. This CDR3 region has 12 residues. Together with reference TRBV28 and TRBJ1-5, the CDR3 gives the full variable domain: DVKVTQSSRYLVKRTGEKVFLECVQDMDHENMFWYRQDPGLGLRLIYFSYDVKMKEKGDIPEGYSVSREKKERFSLILESASTNQTSMYLCASSFPGQPQHFGDGTRLSIL.